This T cell receptor beta chain is drawn from a study of T cell responses to AZD1222 COVID-19 vaccine. Points from the study as a whole: Only a handful of AZD1222 recipients, several in all, had baseline seropositivity.

The data were produced by immunoSEQ multiplex PCR, yet TCRdb's version contains in-frame clones alone and is incomplete. The data hold 150,000 or so clones, with almost 95% observed a single time. On this clone: The antigen is undetermined.

The germline V and J ends were trimmed by 0 bases and 2 bases, with 15 bases remaining between them. Germline V gives CDR1 SGDLS, CDR2 YYNGEE. CDR3 length equals 18 residues. The sample consisted of peripheral blood, taken on day 0 of AZD1222 vaccination. V gene TRBV9 combines with J gene TRBJ2-6; the D call may be TRBD1 or TRBD2 (6 bases each). The sequence came from an adult in good health. The chain's CDR3 is CASSVATFGGPGANVLTF. For the CDR3, the DNA is TGTGCCAGCAGCGTAGCCACCTTCGGGGGCCCTGGGGCCAACGTCCTGACTTTC.